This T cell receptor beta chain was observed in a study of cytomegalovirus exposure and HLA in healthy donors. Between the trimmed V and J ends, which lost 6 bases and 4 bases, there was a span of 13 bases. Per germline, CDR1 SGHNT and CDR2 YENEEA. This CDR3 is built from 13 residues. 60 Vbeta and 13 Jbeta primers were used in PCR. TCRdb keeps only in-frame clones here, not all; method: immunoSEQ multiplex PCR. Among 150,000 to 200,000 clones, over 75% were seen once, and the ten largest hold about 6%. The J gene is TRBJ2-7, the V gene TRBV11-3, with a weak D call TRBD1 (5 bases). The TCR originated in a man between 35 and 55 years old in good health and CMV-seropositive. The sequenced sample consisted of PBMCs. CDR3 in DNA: TGTGCCAGCAGGCACCAGGGTCTGTACGAGCAGTACTTC. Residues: CASRHQGLYEQYF.